These T cell receptor beta chains were read from a single sample in a study of neurological immune-mediated disorders. TCRdb re-called the 5' RACE reads with MiXCR, one entry per CDR3 protein. Of under 75,000 distinct CDR3 sequences listed, around 5% are singletons. Sequenced: PBMCs. Source of these receptors: a human donor with multiple sclerosis. The donor label of this sample is uncertain. Each CDR3 is given with its conserved first and last residue. D genes are given only for firm matches. Expanded clones get a size class; other rows say once, few or many, or leave the size out.

d_call | clone_size | j_call | v_call | cdr3_aa | cdr3_nt
. | many | TRBJ2-1 | TRBV20-1 | CSAISLGGSYNEQFF | TGCAGTGCTATATCTCTCGGGGGCTCCTACAATGAGCAGTTCTTC
TRBD2 | . | TRBJ2-1 | TRBV5-1 | CASSLGVLAGGPYDEQFF | TGCGCCAGCAGCTTGGGGGTCCTAGCGGGGGGGCCATACGATGAGCAGTTCTTC
TRBD1 | many | TRBJ1-2 | TRBV5-1 | CASSLQGDSYGYTF | TGCGCCAGCAGCTTGCAGGGGGATTCCTATGGCTACACCTTC
TRBD2 | many | TRBJ2-7 | TRBV20-1 | CSARLAGGSYEQYF | TGCAGTGCCAGACTAGCGGGGGGCTCCTACGAGCAGTACTTC
. | many | TRBJ1-5 | TRBV7-6 | CASSLSAYNQPQHF | TGTGCCAGCAGCTTGTCAGCTTACAATCAGCCCCAGCATTTT
. | many | TRBJ2-1 | TRBV4-1 | CASSREAVAYSYNEQFF | TGCGCCAGCAGCCGGGAGGCAGTAGCCTACTCCTACAATGAGCAGTTCTTC
. | many | TRBJ2-7 | TRBV12-3/TRBV12-4 | CASSLWGPNEQYF | TGTGCCAGCAGTTTGTGGGGCCCCAACGAGCAGTACTTC
. | many | TRBJ1-3 | TRBV5-1 | CASSQFSSGNTIYF | TGCGCCAGCAGCCAATTTAGCTCTGGAAACACCATATATTTT
. | many | TRBJ1-2 | TRBV12-3/TRBV12-4 | CASSFSGRHGGYTF | TGTGCCAGCAGTTTTAGTGGTAGGCACGGTGGCTACACCTTC
. | many | TRBJ2-7 | TRBV5-1 | CASSLARALGSYEQYF | TGCGCCAGCAGCTTGGCCCGGGCCCTAGGGTCCTACGAGCAGTACTTC
TRBD1 | many | TRBJ1-2 | TRBV12-3/TRBV12-4 | CASSLRAGTGGSYGYTF | TGTGCCAGCAGTCTCCGAGCCGGGACAGGGGGGTCCTATGGCTACACCTTC
TRBD1 | many | TRBJ2-7 | TRBV7-2 | CASSWTQGAYEQYF | TGTGCCAGCAGCTGGACGCAGGGGGCCTACGAGCAGTACTTC
TRBD1 | many | TRBJ2-7 | TRBV5-1 | CASSFGQGEREQYF | TGCGCCAGCAGCTTTGGCCAGGGGGAGAGGGAGCAGTACTTC
. | many | TRBJ2-5 | TRBV5-1 | CASSLTQGNQETQYF | TGCGCCAGCAGCTTGACCCAGGGGAACCAAGAGACCCAGTACTTC
TRBD1 | many | TRBJ1-4 | TRBV5-1 | CASSNEFHRGFEKLFF | TGCGCCAGCAGCAACGAGTTCCACAGGGGGTTTGAAAAACTGTTTTTT
. | many | TRBJ1-4 | TRBV6-2/TRBV6-3 | CASSLQSDRDLEKLFF | TGTGCCAGCAGTTTACAATCCGACCGGGATCTCGAAAAACTGTTTTTT
TRBD2 | many | TRBJ2-1 | TRBV12-3/TRBV12-4 | CASSLRVAGGQQFF | TGTGCCAGCAGTTTACGGGTAGCGGGGGGTCAGCAGTTCTTC
TRBD1 | . | TRBJ2-1 | TRBV27 | CASSLWDRANEQFF | TGTGCCAGCAGTTTATGGGACAGGGCAAATGAGCAGTTCTTC
. | many | TRBJ1-1 | TRBV29-1 | CSVEGGGTEAFF | TGCAGCGTTGAAGGGGGAGGGACTGAAGCTTTCTTT
TRBD1 | few | TRBJ2-7 | TRBV6-5 | CASSLGTAASYEQYF | TGTGCCAGCAGTCTCGGGACAGCGGCATCCTACGAGCAGTACTTC
TRBD2 | many | TRBJ2-7 | TRBV20-1 | CSAVSGFPYEQYF | TGCAGTGCGGTTAGCGGGTTCCCCTACGAGCAGTACTTC
TRBD1 | . | TRBJ2-5 | TRBV7-3 | CASSLSRDRDNWETQYF | TGTGCCAGCAGCTTATCTCGGGACAGGGATAATTGGGAGACCCAGTACTTC
. | many | TRBJ1-3 | TRBV20-1 | CSAPDRQAGNTIYF | TGCAGTGCTCCCGACCGACAAGCTGGAAACACCATATATTTT
TRBD2 | many | TRBJ2-1 | TRBV20-1 | CSARDLRGMDEQFF | TGCAGTGCTAGAGATCTGCGGGGGATGGATGAGCAGTTCTTC
TRBD1 | . | TRBJ2-3 | TRBV29-1 | CSVEDPGQASTDTQYF | TGCAGCGTTGAAGACCCTGGACAGGCAAGCACAGATACGCAGTATTTT
. | many | TRBJ1-3 | TRBV2 | CASNKRGISGNTIYF | TGTGCCAGCAATAAGAGGGGGATCTCTGGAAACACCATATATTTT
. | many | TRBJ1-4 | TRBV5-1 | CASSNPPGEKLFF | TGCGCCAGCAGCAATCCCCCAGGAGAAAAACTGTTTTTT
. | . | TRBJ1-2 | TRBV20-1 | CSASDLQGPLGGYTF | TGCAGTGCTAGCGATTTACAGGGCCCCTTAGGTGGCTACACCTTC
. | many | TRBJ2-5 | TRBV4-1 | CASSQDRVAQYF | TGCGCCAGCAGCCAAGATCGCGTGGCCCAGTACTTC
TRBD2 | many | TRBJ2-1 | TRBV20-1 | CSASIPSGEDYNEQFF | TGCAGTGCTAGTATCCCTAGCGGGGAAGACTACAATGAGCAGTTCTTC
. | many | TRBJ2-1 | TRBV11-2 | CASSLYIVKSGDEQFF | TGTGCCAGCAGCTTATATATTGTTAAGTCGGGAGATGAGCAGTTCTTC
TRBD2 | many | TRBJ2-1 | TRBV20-1 | CSAPTSGGAGGEQFF | TGCAGTGCTCCAACTAGCGGGGGGGCCGGAGGTGAGCAGTTCTTC
. | many | TRBJ1-5 | TRBV18 | CASSTGRGGTNQPQHF | TGTGCCAGCTCTACCGGGCGGGGGGGGACCAATCAGCCCCAGCATTTT
. | . | TRBJ1-2 | TRBV6-1 | CASARTDYGYTF | TGTGCCAGCGCTAGGACGGACTATGGCTACACCTTC
. | many | TRBJ1-3 | TRBV5-6 | CASSLFSGGNTIYF | TGTGCCAGCAGCTTGTTTTCAGGGGGAAACACCATATATTTT
TRBD2 | many | TRBJ2-1 | TRBV6-1 | CASKGGLAGASSYNEQFF | TGTGCCAGCAAAGGGGGCCTAGCGGGGGCCTCCTCCTACAATGAGCAGTTCTTC
TRBD1 | many | TRBJ1-5 | TRBV7-2 | CASSLHTGEGNQPQHF | TGTGCCAGCAGTCTCCACACAGGGGAGGGCAATCAGCCCCAGCATTTT
TRBD2 | many | TRBJ2-5 | TRBV20-1 | CSARGLAMETQYF | TGCAGTGCTAGGGGACTAGCGATGGAGACCCAGTACTTC
. | many | TRBJ2-4 | TRBV5-1 | CASSLGVYRNIQYF | TGCGCCAGCAGCTTGGGGGTTTACAGAAACATTCAGTACTTC
TRBD1 | . | TRBJ2-1 | TRBV9 | CAILSSLTGLGEQFF | TGTGCCATCCTAAGCTCTTTGACAGGGTTGGGTGAGCAGTTCTTC
. | many | TRBJ1-2 | TRBV6-5 | CASSRTGTGYDGYTF | TGTGCCAGCAGCCGGACTGGCACGGGGTACGATGGCTACACCTTC
TRBD2 | medium-sized | TRBJ2-5 | TRBV7-8 | CASSFRSGGAETQYF | TGTGCCAGCAGCTTTCGAAGCGGGGGGGCGGAGACCCAGTACTTC
. | many | TRBJ1-2 | TRBV7-9 | CASSPGTYYGYTF | TGTGCCAGCAGCCCTGGGACGTACTATGGCTACACCTTC
. | many | TRBJ2-7 | TRBV4-1 | CASSQPIWVEQYF | TGCGCCAGCAGCCAGCCGATATGGGTCGAGCAGTACTTC
TRBD2 | many | TRBJ2-3 | TRBV12-3/TRBV12-4 | CASRASGALSTDTQYF | TGTGCCAGCAGGGCTAGCGGGGCCCTTAGCACAGATACGCAGTATTTT
TRBD1 | many | TRBJ2-2 | TRBV7-2 | CASSPDREATGELFF | TGTGCCAGCAGCCCGGACAGGGAAGCGACCGGGGAGCTGTTTTTT
. | many | TRBJ2-7 | TRBV5-1 | CASNHGGFSYEQYF | TGCGCCAGCAACCACGGGGGTTTCTCCTACGAGCAGTACTTC
TRBD1 | . | TRBJ1-6 | TRBV2 | CASSSQGAHSPLHF | TGTGCCAGCTCATCTCAGGGGGCCCATTCACCCCTCCACTTT
TRBD1 | many | TRBJ2-4 | TRBV7-6 | CASSLAEGTGTLAKNIQYF | TGTGCCAGCAGCTTAGCGGAAGGGACAGGCACACTAGCCAAAAACATTCAGTACTTC
. | many | TRBJ1-1 | TRBV5-1 | CASSPQGSTEAFF | TGCGCCAGCAGCCCACAGGGTTCCACTGAAGCTTTCTTT
. | many | TRBJ1-1 | TRBV7-9 | CASSSLGNTEAFF | TGTGCCAGCAGCTCCCTAGGGAACACTGAAGCTTTCTTT
. | many | TRBJ2-2 | TRBV24-1 | CATSDYPNTGELFF | TGTGCCACCAGTGATTACCCAAACACCGGGGAGCTGTTTTTT
TRBD1 | . | TRBJ1-5 | TRBV2 | CASSDGTALWQPQHF | TGTGCCAGCAGTGATGGGACAGCTTTGTGGCAGCCCCAGCATTTT